This record concerns one TCR beta chain sequence. Germline trimming cut 2 bases from V and 5 bases from J; bases unmatched to any gene: 6. Germline V gene sequence: CDR1 MNHEY, CDR2 SVGAGI. This CDR3 spans 15 amino acids. Some clones are missing from TCRdb's copy, which holds only in-frame ones; the method was immunoSEQ multiplex PCR. The repertoire holds millions of clones, with just over 90% as singletons. This specimen comes from a study of shared clonotypes between healthy human individuals. Investigators divided CD4+ cells into CD45RA+ naive and CD45RA-negative memory subsets. The TCR originated in a man aged 18 to 29 in good health. Sequences were obtained from naive CD4+ T cells sorted from blood. The subset denotes: CD45RA+ positively selected. The chain employs TRBV6-5 and TRBJ2-7, with TRBD1 matching 10 bases. The CDR3 nucleotides are TGTGCCAGCAGTTACAGACAGGGGGCGGGCCACGAGCAGTACTTC. This gives the protein CASSYRQGAGHEQYF.